Given below is one T cell receptor (beta chain) in context. The target antigen is unknown. The junction and the germline gene differ at one end; a read error may be behind it. Making TCR beta cDNA involved approximately 0.5 ug total RNA and a constant-region primer. Construction of TCR beta libraries relied on three successive nested multiplex PCR rounds employing slightly modified ARM-PCR. The two initial PCR rounds, around 10 cycles each, used TRBV1-TRBV30 forward and C-beta reverse primers. TCRdb processed the multiplex PCR reads anew with MiXCR; each CDR3 protein has one entry. The table includes about 200,000 distinct CDR3 sequences, about 65% detected once. This entry comes from a study of tumor-infiltrating lymphocytes in primary liver carcinoma. Looking at the study overall: Samples returned roughly 3.5 to 7.13 million productive TCRbeta reads, a yield that was similar across tissue types.

Unsorted whole blood yielded the blood RNA, and germline DNA was also extracted. These patients lived with chronic HBV infection and had never been treated. The CDR3 consists of 17 residues. Germline lookup yields CDR1 SGHAT and CDR2 FQNNGV. General study results and limits: Tumor region pairs shared more overlap than did tumor-adjacent and tumor-blood pairs.

The receptor was derived from a woman aged 55-75 years with primary liver carcinoma and hepatitis B virus infection. The chain links TRBV11-2 to TRBJ2-1; D gene unclear. Sequencing used peripheral blood. The CDR3 sequence: CASSFTPLMCSYNGQFF. The CDR3 nucleotides are TGTGCCAGCAGCTTTACCCCACTGATGTGCTCCTACAATGGGCAGTTCTTC.